This T cell receptor beta chain emerged from a study of blood T cell repertoires in COVID-19. Study in general: From the United States, Italy and Spain came samples of acute and convalescent COVID-19. PBMCs, B-cell-depleted T cells, or T cells provided the cDNA or gDNA that made up the material.

Only a few counts were recorded for this clone. The germline V gene encodes CDR1 MNHNS and CDR2 SASEGT. The CDR3 length is 14 residues. Between the trimmed V and J ends, which lost 0 bases and 1 base, there was a span of 6 bases. The authors' processing: Amplification from reference gene primers served as the basis for estimated nucleated cell counts. Method: immunoSEQ multiplex PCR; TCRdb's copy keeps in-frame clones and lacks some. V and J calls and clone size follow that table, whereas D and trimming were derived from the DNA. This sample has roughly 90,000 clones, with 75% to 90% found just once. The sequence derives from a human donor in a cohort sampled during active COVID-19. This chain connects TRBV6-1 to TRBJ1-1; a weak D match, TRBD1 (5 bases). The sequencing sample was made of peripheral blood. The chain's CDR3 is CASSEAGGNTEAFF. The CDR3, as DNA: TGTGCCAGCAGTGAAGCGGGGGGGAACACTGAAGCTTTCTTT.